Shown below are 27 T cell receptor beta chains from a single sample sequenced in a study of T cells after somatic rescue of genetic block. TCRdb's copy holds only in-frame clones and misses some; the assay was immunoSEQ multiplex PCR. The sample lists 55,000 or so clones, 95% to 96% occurring once. Material for sequencing was peripheral blood mononuclear cells (PBMCs). The receptor set was obtained from a child under three years old.

The chain recombines TRBV12-5 with TRBJ2-2, with D hard to call. CDR3 length equals 11 residues. V lost 4 bases and J 8 bases, leaving 5 bases between the germline ends. Germline assignment: CDR1 LGHNT and CDR2 FRNRAP. CDR3 sequence (DNA): TGTGCTAGTGGTTGGGGTGGGGAGCTGTTTTTT. Residues: CASGWGGELFF.

The chain recombines TRBV7-6 with TRBJ2-1; D is possibly TRBD2 (5 bases). Germline values: CDR1 SGHVS, CDR2 FNYEAQ. V lost 1 base and J 3 bases, leaving 10 bases between the germline ends. The CDR3 covers 15 residues. The CDR3 spells CASSLGPSHYNEQFF. In DNA, the CDR3 is TGTGCCAGCAGCTTAGGGCCTAGCCACTACAATGAGCAGTTCTTC.

This clone was seen only once. The chain couples TRBV5-1 to TRBJ2-2; D is possibly TRBD2 (6 bases). This CDR3 spans 15 amino acids. Germline lookup yields CDR1 SGHRS and CDR2 YFSETQ. The V end lost 4 bases, the J end lost 5 bases, and 15 bases lay between the germline ends. CDR3 sequence: CASSIGGIRTGELFF. The CDR3 nucleotides read TGCGCCAGCAGCATTGGGGGGATTAGGACCGGGGAGCTGTTTTTT.

In DNA form, the CDR3 reads TGTGCCAGCAGCTTGGCGGGACAGGGACGTGGTGGCTACACCTTC. Its protein is CASSLAGQGRGGYTF. J is TRBJ1-2 and V is TRBV5-4; TRBD1 matches 9 bases. Trimming cost V 0 bases and J 7 bases; bases outside gene matches: 7. Germline V gene data show CDR1 as SGHNT and CDR2 as YYREEE (reference sequence). The CDR3 is 15 residues long.

V gene TRBV1 combines with J gene TRBJ2-5; whether TRBD2, the table's D call, matches the DNA was not checked. TRBV1 corresponds to a pseudogene. The CDR3 is 20 amino acids. Here the CDR3 reads CTSRYKLRTSGRAARETQYF. In DNA form, the CDR3 reads TGCACCAGCAGATACAAGTTACGGACTAGCGGGAGGGCCGCGAGGGAGACCCAGTACTTC.

The J gene is TRBJ1-2, the V gene TRBV2; TRBD1 might be the D (6 bases). The V end was cut by 7 bases, the J end by 8 bases, with 11 bases between. The CDR3 loop spans 11 amino acids. CDR1 is SNHLY, CDR2 FYNNEI, per germline. Here the CDR3 reads CASNRARGYTF. CDR3 nucleotide sequence: TGTGCCAGCAACAGGGCTAGGGGCTACACCTTC.

This chain links TRBV7-9 with TRBJ2-1; no definite D call. Per the germline V gene, CDR1 is SEHNR and CDR2 is FQNEAQ (reference sequence). V dropped 4 bases and J dropped 3 bases, with 4 bases sitting between them. This CDR3 has 12 residues. The CDR3 is CASSSFYNEQFF. CDR3 bases: TGTGCCAGCAGCTCCTTCTACAATGAGCAGTTCTTC.

This chain links TRBV29-1 with TRBJ1-1; the match to TRBD1 covers 11 bases. With 7 bases clipped from V and 1 base from J, the junction kept 2 bases outside the gene matches. Germline loops: CDR1 SQVTM, CDR2 ANQGSEA. CDR3 length: 13 amino acids. The CDR3 loop reads CSAGQGANTEAFF. Here the CDR3 DNA reads TGCAGCGCCGGACAGGGGGCGAACACTGAAGCTTTCTTT.

The rearrangement joins TRBV7-9 to TRBJ2-3; 11 nucleotides align to TRBD2. V lost 5 bases, J lost 0 bases, and 7 bases stayed unmatched. Germline CDR1 SEHNR, CDR2 FQNEAQ (reference sequence). CDR3 length equals 17 residues. CDR3 residues: CASSPQTSGASTDTQYF. For the CDR3, the DNA is TGTGCCAGCAGCCCCCAGACTAGCGGGGCTAGCACAGATACGCAGTATTTT.

The V and J genes are TRBV4-1 and TRBJ2-1, with 11 bases fitting TRBD2. The J segment lost 2 bases and the V segment lost 5 bases, leaving 5 bases of the junction unmatched. The CDR3 totals 16 residues. Per germline, CDR1 MGHRA and CDR2 YSYEKL. The CDR3 bases are TGCGCCAGCAGCGTACTAGCGGGAGACACCTACAATGAGCAGTTCTTC. The encoded protein is CASSVLAGDTYNEQFF.

The chain combines TRBV29-1 with TRBJ1-1; 8 nucleotides match TRBD1. CDR1 and CDR2 from the germline V gene are SQVTM and ANQGSEA. The CDR3 spans 13 residues. J gave up 4 bases and V 3 bases, and 4 bases lay outside the gene matches. DNA for the CDR3: TGCAGCGTTGAGAACAGGGGGGTCACTGAAGCTTTCTTT. This codes for CSVENRGVTEAFF.

As regards this clone: At one end, the junction sequence differs from germline, possibly due to a read error. The chain joins TRBV4-2 to TRBJ2-7; TRBD2 agrees at 11 bases. The length of the CDR3 is 17 residues. Per the germline V gene, CDR1 is LGHNA and CDR2 is YNFKEQ. The CDR3 protein is CASSQDFGTSGSYGQYF. The CDR3, as DNA: TGTGCCAGCAGCCAAGATTTCGGGACTAGCGGATCATACGGGCAGTACTTC.

The rearrangement joins TRBV28 to TRBJ2-4; TRBD2 agrees at 7 bases. Germline CDR1 and CDR2: MDHEN and SYDVKM. V lost 6 bases and J lost 9; bases outside the gene matches: 5. CDR3 length equals 12 residues. CDR3 bases: TGTGCCAGCAGCGGACTAGTCGGCATTCAGTACTTC. Its protein is CASSGLVGIQYF.

The rearrangement uses TRBV5-8 and TRBJ2-1; D is perhaps TRBD2 (6 bases). The CDR3 loop spans 15 amino acids. The V gene lost 4 bases and the J gene lost 0 bases, with 11 bases spanning the gap. The germline V gene encodes CDR1 SGHTS and CDR2 YDEGEE. The CDR3 sequence: CASSVGGLSYNEQFF. Here the CDR3 DNA reads TGTGCCAGCAGCGTGGGGGGACTCTCCTACAATGAGCAGTTCTTC.

The CDR3 sequence is CASSPTLAGTYNEQFF. CDR3 DNA: TGTGCCAGCAGCCCTACACTAGCGGGAACATACAATGAGCAGTTCTTC. The V and J genes are TRBV6-6 and TRBJ2-1, with 10 bases that match TRBD2. In germline, CDR1 is MNHNY, CDR2 SVGAGI (reference sequence). The ends lost 6 bases at V and 4 bases at J; junction bases unmatched: 9. The CDR3 loop spans 16 amino acids.

The gene calls are TRBV5-4 and TRBJ2-5, with TRBD2 matching 9 bases. The CDR3 length is 15 residues. Germline values: CDR1 SGHNT, CDR2 YYREEE (reference sequence). V lost 4 bases to trimming and J lost 4 bases; unmatched junction nucleotides: 8. CDR3 DNA sequence: TGTGCCAGCAGCCGACCGGGACTAGCTAGAGAGACCCAGTACTTC. Translation: CASSRPGLARETQYF.

The chain links TRBV6-5 to TRBJ2-7; D gene unclear. Trimming took 11 bases from V and 3 from J, leaving 14 bases between them. There are 12 residues in the CDR3. Germline V CDR1 and CDR2: MNHEY, SVGAGI. The CDR3 spells CASSHRFYEQYF. The CDR3 bases are TGTGCCTCCAGTCATAGGTTCTACGAGCAGTACTTC.

This clone appeared once. The chain joins TRBV9 to TRBJ2-3; 8 bases map to TRBD1. Germline-derived CDR1 and CDR2 are SGDLS and YYNGEE. V was clipped by 4 bases and J by 3 bases; unmatched bases: 4. The CDR3 runs to 14 residues. The CDR3 DNA is TGTGCCAGCAGCCCTCGACAGGGGACAGATACGCAGTATTTT. Translating it yields CASSPRQGTDTQYF.

The chain is built from TRBV11-2 and TRBJ2-7; D perhaps matches TRBD1 (6 bases). The CDR3 covers 13 residues. Trimming took 4 bases from V and 3 from J, leaving 10 bases between them. Germline-derived CDR1 and CDR2 are SGHAT and FQNNGV. The DNA for the CDR3 is TGTGCCAGCAGCTACCCGGGACACTACGAGCAGTACTTC. This encodes CASSYPGHYEQYF.

J is TRBJ1-2 and V is TRBV19; 7 bases align to TRBD1. J gave up 8 bases and V 7 bases, and 10 bases lay outside the gene matches. The CDR3 is 13 amino acids. The V gene's germline CDR1 is LNHDA and CDR2 SQIVND (reference sequence). CDR3 protein: CASTRDRKGGYTF. The CDR3 coding sequence is TGTGCCAGTACCCGGGACAGAAAAGGAGGCTACACCTTC.

This sequence joins TRBV7-9 and TRBJ2-3; 8 nucleotides match TRBD1. Per the germline V gene, CDR1 is SEHNR and CDR2 is FQNEAQ (reference sequence). The CDR3 length is 16 residues. V trimming: 0 bases; J trimming: 1 base; junction bases outside the gene matches: 3. The CDR3 sequence: CASSLAEGQGTDTQYF. Here the CDR3 DNA reads TGTGCCAGCAGCTTAGCCGAGGGACAGGGCACAGATACGCAGTATTTT.

The V and J genes are TRBV12-5 and TRBJ2-3, with 10 bases fitting TRBD2. After removal of 2 bases from V and 1 base from J, the junction contained 6 bases not matched to a gene. The CDR3 length is 17 residues. The V gene's germline CDR1 is LGHNT and CDR2 FRNRAP. The CDR3 DNA follows: TGTGCTAGTGGTTTGTCCCGGACTAGCGGTGGCACAGATACGCAGTATTTT. Translating it yields CASGLSRTSGGTDTQYF.

The rearrangement uses TRBV4-2 and TRBJ1-5; 7 bases fit TRBD1. Germline CDR1 and CDR2: LGHNA and YNFKEQ. CDR3 length: 16 residues. Trimming at V came to 3 bases and at J to 2 bases, leaving 7 bases not matched to a gene. CDR3 nucleotides: TGTGCCAGCAGCCACACAGGGGCGCGCGGCAATCAGCCCCAGCATTTT. Amino acid sequence: CASSHTGARGNQPQHF.

V gene TRBV2 combines with J gene TRBJ2-2; D is uncertain. Trimming removed 8 bases from V and 0 bases from J, with 4 bases in between. Germline-derived CDR1 and CDR2 are SNHLY and FYNNEI. This CDR3 region has 12 residues. The CDR3 nucleotides are TGTGCCAGCTTTACGAACACCGGGGAGCTGTTTTTT. Amino acid sequence: CASFTNTGELFF. Complete variable domain (other parts from reference TRBV2 and TRBJ2-2): EPEVTQTPSHQVTQMGQEVILRCVPISNHLYFYWYRQILGQKVEFLVSFYNNEISEKSEIFDDQFSVERPDGSNFTLKIRSTKLEDSAMYFCASFTNTGELFFGEGSRLTVL.

The chain is built from TRBV5-5 and TRBJ2-5; no definite D call. The CDR3 contains 13 residues. CDR1 is SGHKS, CDR2 YYEKEE, per germline (reference sequence). V lost 3 bases, J lost 5 bases, and 11 bases lay in between. CDR3 nucleotides: TGTGCCAGCAGCTACAATTTGTTGGAGACCCAGTACTTC. It yields the protein CASSYNLLETQYF. The full variable domain, with the rest looked up from reference TRBV5-5 and TRBJ2-5, is DAGVTQSPTHLIKTRGQQVTLRCSPISGHKSVSWYQQVLGQGPQFIFQYYEKEERGRGNFPDRFSARQFPNYSSELNVNALLLGDSALYLCASSYNLLETQYFGPGTRLLVL.

The V call is TRBV25-1, the J call TRBJ2-1; TRBD2 matches 8 bases. The CDR3 runs 16 residues. The germline CDR1 and CDR2 sequences are MGHDK and SYGVNS. J was trimmed by 10 bases and V by 2 bases; bases with no gene match: 13. CDR3 loop: CASSERSASGLEEQFF. DNA for the CDR3: TGTGCCAGCAGTGAAAGGAGCGCTAGCGGGCTCGAGGAGCAGTTCTTC.

The genes are TRBV5-8 and TRBJ1-1, with a tentative D call TRBD1 (5 bases). Trimming pared 2 bases from V and 6 bases from J, leaving 14 bases between. CDR3 length: 14 residues. From germline, CDR1 is SGHTS and CDR2 YDEGEE. In nucleotides, the CDR3 is TGTGCCAGCAGCTTACGACAGTACCCCGCTGAAGCTTTCTTT. It codes for CASSLRQYPAEAFF.